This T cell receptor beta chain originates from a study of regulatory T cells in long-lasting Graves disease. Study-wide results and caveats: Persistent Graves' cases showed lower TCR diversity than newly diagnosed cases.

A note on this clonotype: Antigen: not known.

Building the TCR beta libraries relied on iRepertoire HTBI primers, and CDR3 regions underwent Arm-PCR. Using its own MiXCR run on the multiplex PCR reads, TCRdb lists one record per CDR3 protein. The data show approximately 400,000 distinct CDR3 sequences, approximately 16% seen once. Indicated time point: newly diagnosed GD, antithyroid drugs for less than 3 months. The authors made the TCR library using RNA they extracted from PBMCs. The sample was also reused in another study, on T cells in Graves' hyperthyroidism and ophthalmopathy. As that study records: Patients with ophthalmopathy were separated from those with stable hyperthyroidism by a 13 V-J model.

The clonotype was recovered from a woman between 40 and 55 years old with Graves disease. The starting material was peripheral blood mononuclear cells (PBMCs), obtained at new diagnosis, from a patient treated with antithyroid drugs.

The CDR3, as DNA: TGTGCCAGCAGCCAAGATTTACTAGCGGACCATTACTACAATGAGCAGTTCTTC. Amino acids: CASSQDLLADHYYNEQFF. V is TRBV14 and J is TRBJ2-1; 8 nucleotides agree with TRBD2. This CDR3 comprises 18 residues. The ends lost 0 bases at V and 3 bases at J; junction bases unmatched: 10. Germline values: CDR1 SGHDN, CDR2 FVKESK.